These T cell receptor beta chains were read from a single sample in a study of T cell responses to AZD1222 COVID-19 vaccine. Assay used: immunoSEQ multiplex PCR; TCRdb lists only in-frame clones, some missing. The profile shows around 100,000 clones, roughly 89% of them singletons. The sequencing here drew on peripheral blood, taken on day 0 of AZD1222 vaccination. These receptors all come from an adult in good health. The CDR3 runs from the conserved cysteine through the conserved F or W. Fields, in order: J gene, clone size, CDR3 length, D gene, V gene, CDR3 DNA, CDR3 protein. D genes are given only for firm matches. Where a row states a size, it is once, few, many or the class of an expanded clone; other rows omit it.

j_call: TRBJ2-1
clone_size: few
cdr3_length: 16
d_call: TRBD2
v_call: TRBV28
cdr3_nt: TGTGCCAGCAGGACCTCTAGCGGCCTTACCTACAATGAGCAGTTCTTC
cdr3_aa: CASRTSSGLTYNEQFF

j_call: TRBJ2-7
clone_size: .
cdr3_length: 16
d_call: .
v_call: TRBV13
cdr3_nt: TGTGCCAGCAGCCACAACCAAGCGGGTTACTCCTACGAGCAGTACTTC
cdr3_aa: CASSHNQAGYSYEQYF

j_call: TRBJ2-5
clone_size: .
cdr3_length: 13
d_call: .
v_call: TRBV12-3/TRBV12-4
cdr3_nt: TGTGCCAGCAATGGAGGACACCAAGAGACCCAGTACTTC
cdr3_aa: CASNGGHQETQYF

j_call: TRBJ1-5
clone_size: .
cdr3_length: 16
d_call: TRBD1
v_call: TRBV11-2
cdr3_nt: TGTGCCAGCAGCCCGGGACAGGGATCGGGCAATCAGCCCCAGCATTTT
cdr3_aa: CASSPGQGSGNQPQHF

j_call: TRBJ2-3
clone_size: .
cdr3_length: 15
d_call: TRBD2
v_call: TRBV5-1
cdr3_nt: TGCGCCAGCAGCCGTGTAGCGGGGGCGGCAGATACGCAGTATTTT
cdr3_aa: CASSRVAGAADTQYF

j_call: TRBJ1-2
clone_size: .
cdr3_length: 14
d_call: TRBD1
v_call: TRBV5-1
cdr3_nt: TGCGCCAGCAGCGCGGACAGGGCGAACTATGGCTACACCTTC
cdr3_aa: CASSADRANYGYTF

j_call: TRBJ2-3
clone_size: .
cdr3_length: 14
d_call: TRBD1
v_call: TRBV25-1
cdr3_nt: TGTGCCAGCAGTGAAGCGGGGACAGGGTTACAGCAGTATTTT
cdr3_aa: CASSEAGTGLQQYF

j_call: TRBJ2-7
clone_size: .
cdr3_length: 13
d_call: TRBD2
v_call: TRBV12-3/TRBV12-4
cdr3_nt: TGTGCCTGCCAAAGCGGGGGCTCCTACGAGCAGTACTTC
cdr3_aa: CACQSGGSYEQYF

j_call: TRBJ2-5
clone_size: once
cdr3_length: 18
d_call: TRBD2
v_call: TRBV24-1
cdr3_nt: TGTGCCACCTGGCCCCCGGGACTAGCGGGGGGCCGCCCTCGGGCCCAGTACTTC
cdr3_aa: CATWPPGLAGGRPRAQYF

j_call: TRBJ2-7
clone_size: .
cdr3_length: 15
d_call: TRBD1
v_call: TRBV6-5
cdr3_nt: TGTGCCAGCAGATCGGACAGGGGCGATACCTACGAGCAGTACTTC
cdr3_aa: CASRSDRGDTYEQYF

j_call: TRBJ2-7
clone_size: once
cdr3_length: 15
d_call: TRBD2
v_call: TRBV5-1
cdr3_nt: TGCGCCAGCAGCCTGGGACTAGCGAATATCTACGAGCAGTACTTC
cdr3_aa: CASSLGLANIYEQYF

j_call: TRBJ2-1
clone_size: .
cdr3_length: 13
d_call: TRBD2
v_call: TRBV9
cdr3_nt: TGTGCCAGCAGCGGTACTAGCGGTGCGGAGCAGTTCTTC
cdr3_aa: CASSGTSGAEQFF

j_call: TRBJ2-3
clone_size: few
cdr3_length: 17
d_call: TRBD2
v_call: TRBV3-1/TRBV3-2
cdr3_nt: TGTGCCAGCAGCCAAGCGTGGACTAGCGGGAAGATGGATACGCAGTATTTT
cdr3_aa: CASSQAWTSGKMDTQYF

j_call: TRBJ1-1
clone_size: .
cdr3_length: 13
d_call: .
v_call: TRBV5-6
cdr3_nt: TGTGCCAGCAGCTTGCGGCAGAACACTGAAGCTTTCTTT
cdr3_aa: CASSLRQNTEAFF

j_call: TRBJ1-1
clone_size: .
cdr3_length: 15
d_call: TRBD1
v_call: TRBV12-5
cdr3_nt: TGTGCTAGTGTCGACAGGGGACAGATGAACACTGAAGCTTTCTTT
cdr3_aa: CASVDRGQMNTEAFF

j_call: TRBJ1-5
clone_size: .
cdr3_length: 14
d_call: .
v_call: TRBV18
cdr3_nt: TGTGCCAGCTCACAATCGGGGGGAGAACAGCCCCAGCATTTT
cdr3_aa: CASSQSGGEQPQHF

j_call: TRBJ1-3
clone_size: .
cdr3_length: 18
d_call: .
v_call: TRBV7-6
cdr3_nt: TGTGCCAGCAGCTTAGGCCGGGGCAGGCCGCTCTCTGGAAACACCATATATTTT
cdr3_aa: CASSLGRGRPLSGNTIYF

j_call: TRBJ1-1
clone_size: .
cdr3_length: 15
d_call: .
v_call: TRBV6-1
cdr3_nt: TGTGCCAGCAGTGATAGGGTAGGGGGGAACACTGAAGCTTTCTTT
cdr3_aa: CASSDRVGGNTEAFF

j_call: TRBJ1-4
clone_size: .
cdr3_length: 13
d_call: .
v_call: TRBV6-5
cdr3_nt: TGTGCCAGCAGTTATGACCGAGATGAAAAACTGTTTTTT
cdr3_aa: CASSYDRDEKLFF

j_call: TRBJ1-1
clone_size: .
cdr3_length: 14
d_call: .
v_call: TRBV28
cdr3_nt: TGTGCCAGCAGCGCCCGAGCGGGATGGACTGAAGCTTTCTTT
cdr3_aa: CASSARAGWTEAFF

j_call: TRBJ2-3
clone_size: .
cdr3_length: 19
d_call: TRBD2
v_call: TRBV4-2
cdr3_nt: TGTGCCAGCAGCCAAGATCGGTCTAGCGGGGTAGAGAGCACAGATACGCAGTATTTT
cdr3_aa: CASSQDRSSGVESTDTQYF

j_call: TRBJ1-2
clone_size: .
cdr3_length: 14
d_call: .
v_call: TRBV27
cdr3_nt: TGTGCCAGCAGTGTTGGCCAAAATTGGGGTGGCTACACCTTC
cdr3_aa: CASSVGQNWGGYTF

j_call: TRBJ2-3
clone_size: .
cdr3_length: 14
d_call: .
v_call: TRBV6-5
cdr3_nt: TGTGCCAGCAGCCCGGTCAGGGGCGTAGATACGCAGTATTTT
cdr3_aa: CASSPVRGVDTQYF

j_call: TRBJ2-3
clone_size: .
cdr3_length: 15
d_call: TRBD2
v_call: TRBV5-1
cdr3_nt: TGCGCCAGCAGCTTGGACGGGGGGGCCGATGATACGCAGTATTTT
cdr3_aa: CASSLDGGADDTQYF

j_call: TRBJ1-2
clone_size: .
cdr3_length: 13
d_call: .
v_call: TRBV24-1
cdr3_nt: TGTGCCACCAGTGAAGGGGGGGGCTATGGCTACACCTTC
cdr3_aa: CATSEGGGYGYTF

j_call: TRBJ1-6
clone_size: once
cdr3_length: 14
d_call: .
v_call: TRBV5-6
cdr3_nt: TGTGCCAGCAGCTTGAGGGAAATTTACTCACCCCTCCACTTT
cdr3_aa: CASSLREIYSPLHF

j_call: TRBJ1-6
clone_size: .
cdr3_length: 13
d_call: .
v_call: TRBV7-9
cdr3_nt: TGTGCCAGCAGCTTAGGCTGGAATTCACCCCTCCACTTT
cdr3_aa: CASSLGWNSPLHF

j_call: TRBJ2-7
clone_size: .
cdr3_length: 17
d_call: .
v_call: TRBV19
cdr3_nt: TGTGCCAGTAGTATTCGTGACAGAAGTTCCACATCCTACGAGCAGTACTTC
cdr3_aa: CASSIRDRSSTSYEQYF

j_call: TRBJ2-3
clone_size: .
cdr3_length: 13
d_call: .
v_call: TRBV30
cdr3_nt: TGTGCCTGGAGCCTGAGCGGTCCAGATACGCAGTATTTT
cdr3_aa: CAWSLSGPDTQYF

j_call: TRBJ2-7
clone_size: once
cdr3_length: 15
d_call: .
v_call: TRBV6-6
cdr3_nt: TGTGCCAGCAGTACCGGGACCATGAATTCCTACGAGCAGTACTTC
cdr3_aa: CASSTGTMNSYEQYF

j_call: TRBJ1-2
clone_size: .
cdr3_length: 14
d_call: .
v_call: TRBV27
cdr3_nt: TGTGCCAGCAGCGCCAGGGGACATAACTATGGCTACACCTTC
cdr3_aa: CASSARGHNYGYTF

j_call: TRBJ2-1
clone_size: .
cdr3_length: 14
d_call: TRBD1
v_call: TRBV28
cdr3_nt: TGTGCCAGCAGCCGGGACAGCTTCTACAATGAGCAGTTCTTC
cdr3_aa: CASSRDSFYNEQFF

j_call: TRBJ1-6
clone_size: once
cdr3_length: 12
d_call: .
v_call: TRBV7-9
cdr3_nt: TGTGCCAGCAACAGGGAGAGGTCACCCCTCCACTTT
cdr3_aa: CASNRERSPLHF

j_call: TRBJ1-2
clone_size: .
cdr3_length: 13
d_call: .
v_call: TRBV2
cdr3_nt: TGTGCCAGCAGAGACGGCAGCTACTATGGCTACACCTTC
cdr3_aa: CASRDGSYYGYTF

j_call: TRBJ2-3
clone_size: once
cdr3_length: 16
d_call: TRBD2
v_call: TRBV19
cdr3_nt: TGTGCCAGTAGTATAAATACGGGGGGGCACGGGAATACGCAGTATTTT
cdr3_aa: CASSINTGGHGNTQYF

j_call: TRBJ1-1
clone_size: .
cdr3_length: 11
d_call: .
v_call: TRBV5-1
cdr3_nt: TGCGCCACCTCAATCCAGGGTGAAGCTTTCTTT
cdr3_aa: CATSIQGEAFF

j_call: TRBJ2-3
clone_size: .
cdr3_length: 14
d_call: .
v_call: TRBV6-6
cdr3_nt: TGTGCCAGCAGTCCAGGACAGACCACAGATACGCAGTATTTT
cdr3_aa: CASSPGQTTDTQYF

j_call: TRBJ2-7
clone_size: once
cdr3_length: 13
d_call: .
v_call: TRBV30
cdr3_nt: TGTGCCGGCATCCGGGTTTACCCCTACGAGCAGTACTTC
cdr3_aa: CAGIRVYPYEQYF

j_call: TRBJ2-2
clone_size: .
cdr3_length: 15
d_call: TRBD1
v_call: TRBV5-1
cdr3_nt: TGCGCCAGCAGCTCAGGACAGGGGGCGTCCGGGGAGCTGTTTTTT
cdr3_aa: CASSSGQGASGELFF

j_call: TRBJ2-2
clone_size: .
cdr3_length: 17
d_call: .
v_call: TRBV7-6
cdr3_nt: TGTGCCAGCAGCTTAAACCCACCGGGACATAACACCGGGGAGCTGTTTTTT
cdr3_aa: CASSLNPPGHNTGELFF

j_call: TRBJ1-3
clone_size: .
cdr3_length: 15
d_call: .
v_call: TRBV18
cdr3_nt: TGTGCCAGCTCACCACAAACAGGGACTGGAAACACCATATATTTT
cdr3_aa: CASSPQTGTGNTIYF

j_call: TRBJ2-3
clone_size: .
cdr3_length: 17
d_call: .
v_call: TRBV4-1
cdr3_nt: TGCGCCAGCAGCCCTACCCCAACCTCCAGGGGCACAGATACGCAGTATTTT
cdr3_aa: CASSPTPTSRGTDTQYF

j_call: TRBJ1-1
clone_size: few
cdr3_length: 16
d_call: .
v_call: TRBV4-1
cdr3_nt: TGCGCCAGCAGCCAAGAATCCGGGCTGAGGAACACTGAAGCTTTCTTT
cdr3_aa: CASSQESGLRNTEAFF

j_call: TRBJ2-7
clone_size: .
cdr3_length: 14
d_call: .
v_call: TRBV5-1
cdr3_nt: TGCGCCAGCAGCTCAGACAGGCCCTGGGGGGAGCAGTACTTC
cdr3_aa: CASSSDRPWGEQYF

j_call: TRBJ2-6
clone_size: few
cdr3_length: 16
d_call: .
v_call: TRBV19
cdr3_nt: TGTGCCAGTAGATTAGGGGGGGCGGCCGGGGCCAACGTCCTGACTTTC
cdr3_aa: CASRLGGAAGANVLTF

j_call: TRBJ2-7
clone_size: few
cdr3_length: 11
d_call: .
v_call: TRBV20-1
cdr3_nt: TGCAGTGCTGCCACTCAGTACGAGCAGTACTTC
cdr3_aa: CSAATQYEQYF